Presented here are 5 T cell receptor beta chains from one specimen sequenced in a study of cytomegalovirus exposure and HLA in healthy donors. This PCR relied on a set of 60 Vbeta primers and 13 Jbeta primers. Sequencing was performed with immunoSEQ multiplex PCR; in TCRdb, only in-frame clones are kept and a portion is missing. The table includes about 150,000 clones, 70% to 80% detected once. Sequencing was performed on PBMCs. Receptor source: a man under 40 in good health and CMV-seropositive.

For this clone: An end of the junction does not agree with germline; a read error may underlie this. This sample also contains other DNA sequences that code for the same CDR3. The chain joins TRBV10-3 to TRBJ1-1, with 7 positions matching TRBD1. CDR3 length: 14 amino acids. Germline V gives CDR1 ENHRY, CDR2 SYGVKD. The CDR3 DNA sequence: TGTGCGATCAGTGGGCTTAGGGGGCAAGGTGAAGCTTTCTTT. It specifies CAISGLRGQGEAFF.

J is TRBJ2-2 and V is TRBV5-1; possibly TRBD1 for D (7 bases). This CDR3 comprises 18 residues. Deletions cut 0 bases from V and 0 bases from J, with 15 bases between. CDR1 and CDR2 from the germline V gene are SGHRS and YFSETQ. In DNA form, the CDR3 reads TGCGCCAGCAGCTTGGGATGGGCGGGACAGCCGAACACCGGGGAGCTGTTTTTT. Translating gives CASSLGWAGQPNTGELFF. Full variable domain (outside the CDR3, taken from reference TRBV5-1 and TRBJ2-2): KAGVTQTPRYLIKTRGQQVTLSCSPISGHRSVSWYQQTPGQGLQFLFEYFSETQRNKGNFPGRFSGRQFSNSRSEMNVSTLELGDSALYLCASSLGWAGQPNTGELFFGEGSRLTVL.

The V call is TRBV4-1, the J call TRBJ2-7; D uncertain. This CDR3 is built from 15 residues. Per germline, CDR1 MGHRA and CDR2 YSYEKL. The V end lost 0 bases, the J end lost 1 base, and 10 bases lay between the germline ends. In DNA, the CDR3 is TGCGCCAGCAGCCAAGAGCCTGGGCCTTCCTACGAGCAGTACTTC. Protein sequence: CASSQEPGPSYEQYF.

CDR3 sequence reads: CASSLAAAAQETQYF. CDR3 nucleotide sequence: TGTGCCAGCAGCTTAGCGGCGGCAGCCCAAGAGACCCAGTACTTC. The rearrangement joins TRBV7-2 to TRBJ2-5, with D uncertain. Germline V gene sequence: CDR1 SGHTA, CDR2 FQGNSA. The CDR3 loop spans 15 amino acids. V dropped 0 bases and J dropped 1 base, with 9 bases sitting between them.

The CDR3 is CASSVGGPSYEQYF. CDR3 nucleotides: TGTGCCAGCAGTGTCGGGGGACCCTCCTACGAGCAGTACTTC. This chain joins TRBV6-1 and TRBJ2-7, with TRBD2 as a possible D gene (6 bases). Between the trimmed V and J ends, which lost 4 bases and 0 bases, there was a span of 10 bases. The germline gives CDR1 MNHNS, CDR2 SASEGT. The CDR3 runs 14 residues.